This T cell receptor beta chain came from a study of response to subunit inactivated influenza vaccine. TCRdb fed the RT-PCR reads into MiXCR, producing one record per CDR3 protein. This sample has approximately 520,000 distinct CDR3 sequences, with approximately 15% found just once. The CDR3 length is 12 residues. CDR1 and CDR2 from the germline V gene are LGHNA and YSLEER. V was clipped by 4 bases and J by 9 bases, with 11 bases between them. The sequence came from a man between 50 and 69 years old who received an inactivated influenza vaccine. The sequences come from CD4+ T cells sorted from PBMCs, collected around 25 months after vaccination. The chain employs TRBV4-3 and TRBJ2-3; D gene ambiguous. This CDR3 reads CASSLERGTQYF. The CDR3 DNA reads TGCGCCAGCAGCCTAGAGCGTGGGACGCAGTATTTT.